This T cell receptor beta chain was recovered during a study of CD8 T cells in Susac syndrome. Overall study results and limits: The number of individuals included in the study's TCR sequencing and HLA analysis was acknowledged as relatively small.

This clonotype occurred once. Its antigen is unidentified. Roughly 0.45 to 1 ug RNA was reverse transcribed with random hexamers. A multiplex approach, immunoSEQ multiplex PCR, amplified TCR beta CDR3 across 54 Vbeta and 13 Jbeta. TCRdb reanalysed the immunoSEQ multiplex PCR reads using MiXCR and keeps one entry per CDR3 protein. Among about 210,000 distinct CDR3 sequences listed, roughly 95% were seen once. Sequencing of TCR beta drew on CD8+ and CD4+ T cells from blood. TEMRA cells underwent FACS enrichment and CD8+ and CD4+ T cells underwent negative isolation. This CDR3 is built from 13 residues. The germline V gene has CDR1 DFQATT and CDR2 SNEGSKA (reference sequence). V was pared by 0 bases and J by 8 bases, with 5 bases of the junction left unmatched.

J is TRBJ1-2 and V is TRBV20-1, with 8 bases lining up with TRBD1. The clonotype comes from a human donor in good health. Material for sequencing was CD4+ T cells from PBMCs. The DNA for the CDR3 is TGCAGTGCTAGAGATCCGACAGGGGAAGGCTACACCTTC. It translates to CSARDPTGEGYTF.